What follows are 3 T cell receptor beta chains derived from one specimen sequenced in a study of CD8 T cells in Susac syndrome. cDNA came from roughly 0.47 to 1 ug RNA primed by random hexamers. Using its own MiXCR run on the immunoSEQ multiplex PCR reads, TCRdb lists one record per CDR3 protein. The sample consists of about 140,000 distinct CDR3 sequences, roughly 94% of them appearing once. Material: CD4+ T cells from PBMCs. The receptors were sampled from a human donor in good health.

The chain uses TRBV20-1 and TRBJ2-1; 10 positions agree with TRBD2. Per germline, CDR1 DFQATT and CDR2 SNEGSKA (reference sequence). This CDR3 comprises 14 residues. V was pared by 3 bases and J by 5 bases, with 4 bases of the junction left unmatched. The CDR3 DNA reads as TGCAGTGCTAGGTGGACTAGCGGTCACAATGAGCAGTTCTTC. This translates into CSARWTSGHNEQFF.

For the CDR3, the DNA is TGCAGTGTGGCTCCAAACATTCAGTACTTC. As protein: CSVAPNIQYF. The V call is TRBV20-1, the J call TRBJ2-4; no clear D gene. Trimming took off 7 bases at V and 6 bases at J, with 7 bases between the two ends. This CDR3 spans 10 amino acids. Germline CDR1 reads DFQATT; CDR2 reads SNEGSKA (reference sequence).

The chain is built from TRBV7-9 and TRBJ1-2; the match to TRBD1 covers 10 bases. Germline V gene lookup returns CDR1 SEHNR and CDR2 FQNEAQ (reference sequence). Losses at the gene ends were 1 base for V and 8 bases for J; bases not matched to a gene: 4. The CDR3 consists of 14 residues. CDR3 in amino acids: CASSLGQGAEGYTF. The CDR3 DNA is TGTGCCAGCAGCTTAGGACAGGGGGCGGAGGGCTACACCTTC.